One sample yielded the 4 T cell receptor beta chains listed below, sequenced in a study of cytomegalovirus exposure and HLA in healthy donors. Amplification used 60 Vbeta primers and 13 Jbeta primers. Generated by immunoSEQ multiplex PCR, the TCRdb table keeps only in-frame clones and is missing some. Among about 36,000 clones, about 72% were seen once, and the ten largest hold over 6.5%. The sample was PBMCs. These receptors all stem from a man under 40 in good health and CMV-seronegative.

The chain carries TRBV4-1 and TRBJ2-7; 9 bases match TRBD1. CDR1 is MGHRA, CDR2 YSYEKL, per germline. V gave up 1 base and J gave up 8 bases; unmatched junction bases: 18. CDR3 length: 18 amino acids. The CDR3 region is CASSQGSPGQGFSGKQYF. CDR3 DNA: TGCGCCAGCAGCCAAGGAAGTCCGGGACAGGGTTTTTCTGGAAAGCAGTACTTC.

The chain carries TRBV5-4 and TRBJ2-4; 8 nucleotides agree with TRBD1. The CDR3 spans 16 residues. J lost 0 bases, V lost 4 bases, and 6 bases had no gene match. CDR1 is SGHNT, CDR2 YYREEE, per germline (reference sequence). As DNA, the CDR3 is TGTGCCAGCAGCGCGGGACAGGACGTAGCCAAAAACATTCAGTACTTC. Translated: CASSAGQDVAKNIQYF.

This clone was counted a few times. The V and J genes are TRBV5-6 and TRBJ2-1; no clear D. This CDR3 is 14 amino acids long. Germline V gene data show CDR1 as SGHDT and CDR2 as YYEEEE. Trimming took off 2 bases at V and 1 base at J, with 7 bases between the two ends. The CDR3 DNA follows: TGTGCCAGCAGCTTTTTCCAGTCCTACAATGAGCAGTTCTTC. Residues: CASSFFQSYNEQFF. The whole variable domain, remainder taken from reference TRBV5-6 and TRBJ2-1, is DAGVTQSPTHLIKTRGQQVTLRCSPKSGHDTVSWYQQALGQGPQFIFQYYEEEERQRGNFPDRFSGHQFPNYSSELNVNALLLGDSALYLCASSFFQSYNEQFFGPGTRLTVL.

This clone has just a few counts. In DNA, the CDR3 is TGTGCCAGCAGCTTAGGGTCGGGGAGAGCCTCTGAAGCTTTCTTT. This gives the protein CASSLGSGRASEAFF. This chain joins TRBV11-1 and TRBJ1-1; D is ambiguous. V gave up 1 base and J gave up 6 bases, with 15 bases separating them. Per germline, CDR1 SGHAT and CDR2 FQDESV (reference sequence). The CDR3 totals 15 residues.